Included here is one TCR beta chain sequence, with context. What this receptor recognizes is not known. Within one base of it there is no much larger clone, and no base qualities were kept. Rearranged TRB sequences spanning V, D and J segments were amplified by multiplex touch-down PCR using a mixed TRB-A/B primer pool. Illumina adapters and sample indices were added to the amplicons in two consecutive PCR reactions performed with Phusion HS II polymerase. Amplicons were gel-purified with the NucleoSpin Gel and PCR Clean-up kit, then checked with Qubit and an Agilent 2100 Bioanalyzer. The libraries were sequenced on an Illumina MiSeq with 600-cycle, single-indexed, paired-end runs. The paper's processing steps were these. MiXCR versions 2.12 and 3.0.5 were used to process the TRB sequences. Each unique CDR3 nucleotide sequence was treated as one clone, and only productive sequences with two or more reads were kept. Shannon diversity, evenness, clonality (one minus evenness), and alpha-parameterized diversity profiles from alpha 0 to 5 were included as repertoire metrics. The IGoR algorithm was used to calculate generation probabilities of clones in the paired pre- and post-chemotherapy samples. TCRdb redid the processing of the public reads, applying fastp at Q25 and MiXCR, and retained in-frame beta chains. Rows merge per CDR3 protein into single entries with the most common DNA and genes. TCRdb's processing, not the study's, gives the V and J calls here. For this sample there are nearly 11,000 distinct CDR3 sequences; 25% to 30% appear just once. The ten largest clones add up to 1.9% of the sample.

The sample belongs to a study of T cell repertoires in aging, cancer and after chemotherapy (dated by TCRdb to the late 2010s). In the study overall: Donors were distributed across six age groups ranging from 30 or younger to 70 or older, with at least three individuals included per group. Control TCR repertoires from healthy donors were recorded over several months to years, and clear clonal overlap was observed across re-sampling. The complete dataset included about 9.1 million TCR reads. Peripheral blood TCR beta repertoires from healthy donors and cancer patients were profiled to examine immunoaging and T cell reconstitution after chemotherapy. Alongside about 97 healthy donors serving as a reference group, the cohort included some 220 cancer patients, of whom roughly 91 had hematological cancers and 124 had solid cancers. What the work shows at the level of the full study, not this receptor alone: According to the authors, the repertoire data do not permit conclusions about immunological memory after chemotherapy. Untreated patients with hematological or solid cancers showed significantly lower blood TCR diversity and higher clonality than age-matched healthy donors. In healthy donors, the drop in TCR diversity with age came mainly from a loss of richness, whereas in cancer patients a loss of evenness also played a part. In both cancer cohorts, the median generation probability rose over the chemotherapy interval, which suggests that the repertoire was reconstituted through rebound thymic output.

Genomic DNA extracted from peripheral blood, rather than sorted cells or RNA, was used as the source for amplification of TCR beta rearrangements. The V end gives up 6 bases and the J end 3 bases, leaving 8 bases in the junction not matched to a gene. From the germline V gene, CDR1 is MGHDK and CDR2 is SYGVNS. The CDR3 runs 16 residues from the cysteine to the phenylalanine. Just CDR3 DNA is preserved here, 48 bases in frame from base 1. The rearrangement combines TRBV25-1 with TRBJ2-3; 11 nucleotides in the junction match TRBD2. The sequence was collected from a human donor in good health. The specimen was blood. The CDR3 reads as follows: CASSAIIAGGTDTQYF. The DNA is as follows: TGTGCCAGCAGCGCCATCATAGCGGGAGGGACAGATACGCAGTATTTT.